A selection of T cell receptor beta chains follows, all from one sample in a study of blood T cell repertoires in COVID-19. The assay was immunoSEQ multiplex PCR, and TCRdb's table has in-frame clones only and misses some. The sample shows 150,000 to 200,000 clones, roughly 80% of them seen only once. The sample comprised peripheral blood. Receptors were obtained from a man aged 65-85 years with acute or convalescent COVID-19. The CDR3 runs from the conserved cysteine through the conserved F or W. D genes are given only for firm matches. Size tells how often a clone was seen (once, few, many) or the class of an expanded clone, and some rows leave it out.

clone_size	v_call	d_call	j_call	cdr3_nt	cdr3_aa
NA	TRBV18	TRBD1	TRBJ1-2	TGTGCCAGCTCACGGAATTCCGGTCGAGGGGGCATGGACTATGGCTACACCTTC	CASSRNSGRGGMDYGYTF
once	TRBV14	TRBD2	TRBJ2-2	TGTGCCAGCAGCCAAGTGTTAGCGGGACTCACCGGGGAGCTGTTTTTT	CASSQVLAGLTGELFF
NA	TRBV5-1	TRBD2	TRBJ2-5	TGCGCCAGCAGCCACGGACTAGCTTGGGAGACCCAGTACTTC	CASSHGLAWETQYF
NA	TRBV9	TRBD1	TRBJ1-2	TGTGCCAGCAGCGACAGACAGGGGAGCTTGTATGGCTACACCTTC	CASSDRQGSLYGYTF
few	TRBV28	TRBD1	TRBJ1-2	TGTGCCAGCAGGGGACAGGAGTCTAATGGCTACACCTTC	CASRGQESNGYTF
NA	TRBV29-1	TRBD2	TRBJ2-1	TGCAGCGTTGAAATTAGCGGGAAGTACAATGAGCAGTTCTTC	CSVEISGKYNEQFF
once	TRBV28	NA	TRBJ1-5	TGTGCCAGCAGGCGACCGGGGGGTAGCAATCAGCCCCAGCATTTT	CASRRPGGSNQPQHF
NA	TRBV21-1	NA	TRBJ1-3	TGTGCCAGCAGCAAACGCGGATTAAACACCATATATTTT	CASSKRGLNTIYF
NA	TRBV7-9	NA	TRBJ2-3	TGTGCCAGCAGCCTAGTAGTGGGCAGGGAGGCAGATACGCAGTATTTT	CASSLVVGREADTQYF
few	TRBV6-5	NA	TRBJ1-1	TGTGCCAGCAGTGACTCAGGGGCGAAGAACACTGAAGCTTTCTTT	CASSDSGAKNTEAFF
few	TRBV7-9	NA	TRBJ2-7	TGTGCCAGTGGTTGGGGGCTTGGCGAGCAGTACTTC	CASGWGLGEQYF
NA	TRBV30	NA	TRBJ1-1	TGTGCCTGGAGTGCCCGGCCGGGGGGCACTGAAGCTTTCTTT	CAWSARPGGTEAFF
few	TRBV6-9	TRBD2	TRBJ2-5	TGTGCCAGCAGCCCCGGGGGTAGCGGGAGTGGGCAAGAGACCCAGTACTTC	CASSPGGSGSGQETQYF
NA	TRBV9	NA	TRBJ1-1	TGTGCCAGCAGCGTAGCTCCTGGGGGAGGGAATAGGAACACTGAAGCTTTCTTT	CASSVAPGGGNRNTEAFF
few	TRBV7-2	TRBD1	TRBJ1-2	TGTGCCAGCAGCGCCCCAGGGACAGGGGGTAAATTTTTAGACTATGGCTACACCTTC	CASSAPGTGGKFLDYGYTF
NA	TRBV6-1	TRBD1	TRBJ2-7	TGTGCCAGCAGTGATAGACAGGGGTTCAACGAGCAGTACTTC	CASSDRQGFNEQYF
NA	TRBV9	NA	TRBJ1-3	TGTGCCAGCAGCGTAGGGGGGCGGCAGGGGCCTGGAAACACCATATATTTT	CASSVGGRQGPGNTIYF
NA	TRBV6-2/TRBV6-3	NA	TRBJ1-2	TGTGCCAGCAGTTACTCGTCGCCCGCCTATAATGGCTACACCTTC	CASSYSSPAYNGYTF
NA	TRBV15	TRBD1	TRBJ1-2	TGTGCCACCAGCAGGGAGGCAGGGGGAGGCTTAAACTATGGCTACACCTTC	CATSREAGGGLNYGYTF
NA	TRBV2	NA	TRBJ2-5	TGTGCCAGCAGTGAAGGAGGGGGGACCCAGTACTTC	CASSEGGGTQYF
NA	TRBV12-5	NA	TRBJ1-5	TGTGCTAGTGGCCCTGACACCAGCAATCAGCCCCAGCATTTT	CASGPDTSNQPQHF
NA	TRBV19	TRBD2	TRBJ2-1	TGTGCCAGTAGTATACCCCGAACTAGCGCCAATGAGCAGTTCTTC	CASSIPRTSANEQFF
NA	TRBV6-5	NA	TRBJ2-7	TGTGCCAGCAGTCCTCCGTCCGGGTACGAGCAGTACTTC	CASSPPSGYEQYF
NA	TRBV5-5	TRBD1	TRBJ1-6	TGTGCCAGCAGCAGCCCGGGACAGGGTTATTCACCCCTCCACTTT	CASSSPGQGYSPLHF
few	TRBV19	NA	TRBJ1-5	TGTGCCAGTAGTATATCGGCAGGGCTCAATCAGCCCCAGCATTTT	CASSISAGLNQPQHF
NA	TRBV19	NA	TRBJ2-2	TGTGCCAGTAAGGTGGGCAGGGTTGACACCGGGGAGCTGTTTTTT	CASKVGRVDTGELFF
NA	TRBV19	TRBD2	TRBJ2-3	TGTGCCAGTAGTATACTCTGGACTAGCGGGGAGGAGGAGACAGATACGCAGTATTTT	CASSILWTSGEEETDTQYF
NA	TRBV15	NA	TRBJ2-7	TGTGCCACCAGCAGAGGACAGGAACCCACCTACGAGCAGTACTTC	CATSRGQEPTYEQYF
NA	TRBV2	NA	TRBJ1-3	TGTGCCAGCAGAGCCGGGTTATCTGGAAACACCATATATTTT	CASRAGLSGNTIYF
NA	TRBV2	TRBD2	TRBJ2-5	TGTGCCAGCAGCGGGGGACTAGCGGGAGCAGAGACCCAGTACTTC	CASSGGLAGAETQYF
few	TRBV11-2	TRBD2	TRBJ2-1	TGTGCCAGCACCGGCTCGGCTAGCGGGTACAATGAGCAGTTCTTC	CASTGSASGYNEQFF
once	TRBV5-6	NA	TRBJ1-1	TGTGCCAGCAGCTTGGTCGGTAGAACTGAAGCTTTCTTT	CASSLVGRTEAFF
NA	TRBV19	TRBD1	TRBJ1-2	TGTGCCAGTAGTTCGACAGGGTCGACCTATGGCTACACCTTC	CASSSTGSTYGYTF
NA	TRBV28	TRBD1	TRBJ1-2	TGTGCCAGCAGTCCCCGGGGACAGGGTTATCATCATGGCTACACCTTC	CASSPRGQGYHHGYTF
NA	TRBV2	NA	TRBJ2-7	TGTGCCAGCAGGGAACAGTCGATCTCCTACGAGCAGTACTTC	CASREQSISYEQYF
NA	TRBV9	TRBD2	TRBJ2-2	TGTGCCAGCAGCGACTATAGCGGGAGTGGCGCCGGGGAGCTGTTTTTT	CASSDYSGSGAGELFF
few	TRBV4-3	TRBD2	TRBJ2-5	TGCGCCAGCAGCCAAAGAACCGCCGGGACTAGGTTGGGGGAGACCCAGTACTTC	CASSQRTAGTRLGETQYF
NA	TRBV7-2	TRBD2	TRBJ2-1	TGTGCCAGCAGCATACCCGGACTAGAGGCACATGAGCAGTTCTTC	CASSIPGLEAHEQFF
few	TRBV28	TRBD1	TRBJ2-7	TGTGCCAGCAGCACAACCAGGGGGCTCTTGGACTTC	CASSTTRGLLDF
NA	TRBV2	TRBD2	TRBJ2-3	TGTGCCAGCAGTGAAGCGGTAGCGGGGGGATCTACTAGCACAGATACGCAGTATTTT	CASSEAVAGGSTSTDTQYF
few	TRBV5-1	NA	TRBJ1-4	TGCGCCAGCAGCTTGCGCGACAGACCTTCCAATGAAAAACTGTTTTTT	CASSLRDRPSNEKLFF
NA	TRBV6-2/TRBV6-3	NA	TRBJ1-5	TGTGCCAGCAGTTCCGGGAATGCCAATCAGCCCCAGCATTTT	CASSSGNANQPQHF
NA	TRBV5-1	TRBD1	TRBJ1-1	TGCGCCAGCAGCTTCGATGGGGGACAGGGGCCTGAAGCTTTCTTT	CASSFDGGQGPEAFF
once	TRBV7-9	NA	TRBJ1-1	TGTGCCAGCAGCTTAGAGCAGGGGCTCACTGAAGCTTTCTTT	CASSLEQGLTEAFF
NA	TRBV23-1	TRBD2	TRBJ2-1	TGCGCCAGCAGTCAAAAGCGAGGGACTAGGGCCCCAAGCTCCTACAATGAGCAGTTCTTC	CASSQKRGTRAPSSYNEQFF
few	TRBV12-3/TRBV12-4	TRBD1	TRBJ1-2	TGTGCCAGCAGTTTTGGGAGACAGGGGAACAGAGGCTTC	CASSFGRQGNRGF
many	TRBV6-6	TRBD2	TRBJ2-2	TGTGCCAGCAGTCGTCCGCAGGGCGGGGGGTTCGCCGGGGAGCTGTTTTTT	CASSRPQGGGFAGELFF
NA	TRBV19	NA	TRBJ1-1	TGTGCCAGTAGTAGGCAGTGGGAGGCCACTGAAGCTTTCTTT	CASSRQWEATEAFF
NA	TRBV7-2	NA	TRBJ2-1	TGTGCCAGCAGCTTAGAAGGGCAGGTAAGGGGGAATGAGCAGTTCTTC	CASSLEGQVRGNEQFF
once	TRBV21-1	NA	TRBJ2-1	TGTGCCAGCAGCAAAGAGGCAGGACTAGCGGGAGGGCCGTCTTCTGGGGAGCAGTTCTTC	CASSKEAGLAGGPSSGEQFF
NA	TRBV2	NA	TRBJ2-7	TGTGCCAGCAGTGAATTTACCTACGAGCAGTACTTC	CASSEFTYEQYF
few	TRBV5-1	NA	TRBJ2-2	TGCGCCAGCAGCTTGGTTCGCAGGGACACCGGGGAGCTGTTTTTT	CASSLVRRDTGELFF
NA	TRBV19	TRBD1	TRBJ2-7	TGTGCCAGTAGTTCACGGACAGGGGGCTACGAGCAGTACTTC	CASSSRTGGYEQYF
NA	TRBV4-3	NA	TRBJ1-5	TGCGCCAGCAGCCAAGACTTAGGCAGGAGCAATCAGCCCCAGCATTTT	CASSQDLGRSNQPQHF
NA	TRBV27	NA	TRBJ2-7	TGTGCCAGCAGTTCGCCGAGCTTGACTTCCTACGAGCAGTACTTC	CASSSPSLTSYEQYF
NA	TRBV18	TRBD1	TRBJ1-2	TGTGCCAGCTCACCGGGATCAGGGGGCAACTATGGCTACACCTTC	CASSPGSGGNYGYTF